Shown below are 5 T cell receptor beta chains from a single sample sequenced in a study of T cell changes during pregnancy in multiple sclerosis. Assay used: immunoSEQ multiplex PCR; TCRdb lists only in-frame clones, some missing. The sample has more than 35,000 clones, over 90% seen once. Sequences were derived from CD4+ T cells from peripheral blood mononuclear cells, sampled in the third trimester of pregnancy. The receptors come from a female donor in good health, enrolled as a control in a pregnancy study.

The V and J genes are TRBV19 and TRBJ2-1; 8 positions match TRBD1. The germline V gene has CDR1 LNHDA and CDR2 SQIVND (reference sequence). This CDR3 is 13 amino acids long. V gave up 5 bases and J gave up 7 bases; unmatched junction bases: 4. The CDR3 loop is CASSPDRENEQFF. CDR3 nucleotides: TGTGCCAGTAGTCCGGACAGGGAAAATGAGCAGTTCTTC.

The rearrangement joins TRBV5-6 to TRBJ2-1; the match to TRBD1 covers 8 bases. V dropped 3 bases and J dropped 1; count of bases not matched to a gene: 3. The CDR3 has 15 residues. Germline V gives CDR1 SGHDT, CDR2 YYEEEE. The CDR3 protein is CASSSTGGSYNEQFF. The CDR3 DNA follows: TGTGCCAGCAGCTCAACAGGGGGGTCCTACAATGAGCAGTTCTTC.

The J gene is TRBJ1-5, the V gene TRBV5-1; D not certain. V was cut by 2 bases and J by 3 bases, with 24 bases left in between. The germline V gene encodes CDR1 SGHRS and CDR2 YFSETQ. This CDR3 comprises 19 residues. DNA for the CDR3: TGCGCCAGCAGCTTATCACCCCTAAACAGCGGCAATCCCAATCAGCCCCAGCATTTT. Its translation is CASSLSPLNSGNPNQPQHF.

The V and J genes are TRBV5-1 and TRBJ2-5, with TRBD2 matching 14 bases. The V and J ends lost 4 bases and 1 base, in that order; junction bases with no gene match: 6. Germline CDR1 is SGHRS and CDR2 is YFSETQ. This CDR3 comprises 17 residues. The CDR3 region is CASSLGLAGGIQETQYF. The CDR3 region has the DNA TGCGCCAGCAGCCTAGGACTAGCGGGGGGAATCCAAGAGACCCAGTACTTC. The full variable domain, its missing parts supplied by reference TRBV5-1 and TRBJ2-5, is KAGVTQTPRYLIKTRGQQVTLSCSPISGHRSVSWYQQTPGQGLQFLFEYFSETQRNKGNFPGRFSGRQFSNSRSEMNVSTLELGDSALYLCASSLGLAGGIQETQYFGPGTRLLVL.

The chain has TRBV10-3 and TRBJ2-3, with unresolved D. The V end lost 8 bases, the J end lost 2 bases, and 17 bases lay between the germline ends. The length of the CDR3 is 15 residues. Germline assignment: CDR1 ENHRY and CDR2 SYGVKD. The CDR3 coding sequence is TGTGCCATCCAAGAGACAACCCGCTCCACAGATACGCAGTATTTT. Amino acid sequence: CAIQETTRSTDTQYF.